The present TCR beta chain was sequenced within a study of blood T cell repertoires in COVID-19 (dated by TCRdb to about 2020). With regard to the full study: Collaborator samples came from the United States, Italy and Spain and covered acute and convalescent phases of COVID-19. The repertoires were released in a freely available public database meant as a resource for research on the immune response to SARS-CoV-2. The prospective study material was composed of cDNA or gDNA derived from T cells, B-cell-depleted T cells, or PBMCs. The samples were drawn from two sources: the first 160 participants of the ongoing ImmuneRACE study, and over 950 subjects contributed by 6 global collaborators. A de-identified subject ID, COVID-19 status, age in years and sex were almost always included in the sample metadata. Subjects who had been exposed to COVID-19, were actively infected with it, or had recovered from it provided the deeply sampled blood TCRbeta repertoires that made up the dataset. Where available, HLA class I and class II types were taken from metadata supplied by the sample provider and were not determined by assay-based typing. Results and caveats for the whole study, not just this receptor: How much clinical and demographic metadata was included differed by source and by participant, and the metadata was provided uncurated.

Of note for this clone: Its antigen is still unknown. No clone much larger than this one lies a single base away; base qualities are absent.

Collaborating institutions collected whole blood in K2EDTA tubes following their own protocols. For TCRbeta analysis, collaborator samples were shipped as frozen whole blood, as isolated PBMCs, or as DNA extracted from either sample type. From cysteine to phenylalanine, the CDR3 is 14 amino acids long. Kept here is only the CDR3 DNA, which spans 42 bases and is read in frame from base 1. V trim: 7 bases; J trim: 8 bases; unmatched bases: 10. CDR1 and CDR2, looked up from the germline V gene, are SNHLY and FYNNEI. TCRbeta CDR3 regions were amplified from genomic DNA using the immunoSEQ Assay, a bias-controlled multiplex PCR. Turning to the authors' computational methods: Nucleated cell counts per sample were estimated from amplification of reference gene primers within the assay. To quantify the absolute abundance of each unique TCRbeta CDR3 rearrangement, sequence reads were collapsed and filtered. Productive Simpson clonality was computed per sample as the square root of Simpson's diversity index over productive rearrangements. TCRdb's version of the immuneACCESS table is confined to in-frame rearrangements and falls short of the full clone set. An unresolved V gene accounts for under half of the shortfall where checked; the remainder is of unknown origin. The DNA was the basis for D and trimming; V, J and clone size are from that table. The sample contains under 80,000 clones, about 80% of them found a single time. The ten largest clonotypes hold roughly 5.7% of the sample.

The chain uses TRBV2 and TRBJ2-1, with 8 junctional bases fitting TRBD2. This TCR came from a woman between 55 and 75 years old with acute or convalescent COVID-19. Sequenced: peripheral blood. The nucleotide sequence is given as TGTGCCAGCAATTGGGGCGGGGGGCCCTATGAGCAGTTCTTC. Its translation reads: CASNWGGGPYEQFF.